This TCR beta chain was captured in a study of control samples from healthy donors and cancer patients. The method was immunoSEQ multiplex PCR; TCRdb's version includes in-frame clones alone and lacks a portion of them. The sample records about 220,000 clones, just under 95% being singletons. CDR1 PRHDT and CDR2 FYEKMQ come from the germline V gene (reference sequence). The ends lost 5 bases at V and 2 bases at J; junction bases unmatched: 13. The CDR3 is 17 amino acids. This clonotype was sampled from a man over 45 in good health. The sample comprised blood. The chain uses TRBV13 and TRBJ2-5; 8 positions match TRBD1. CDR3 region: CASSPSSTGVHQETQYF. The DNA of the CDR3 is TGTGCCAGCAGCCCCTCCTCGACAGGGGTACATCAAGAGACCCAGTACTTC.